This T cell receptor beta chain was observed in a study of Graves' ophthalmopathy and Graves' hyperthyroidism. Investigators amplified TCR beta CDR3 regions from RNA transcripts. An opening RT-PCR round employed HTBI primers and preceded a second-round multiplex PCR. A single record per CDR3 protein comes from TCRdb applying MiXCR to the multiplex PCR reads. The table records some 410,000 distinct CDR3 sequences, around 21% of them present only once. Worth noting for this clonotype: A much larger clonotype is one base distant, so this may be a read error.

Germline V gene data show CDR1 as LNHNV and CDR2 as YYDKDF (reference sequence). The CDR3 covers 15 residues. This TCR was sampled from a woman aged 18-30 years with stable Graves' hyperthyroidism. Sequencing input: peripheral blood. The chain is built from TRBV15 and TRBJ2-5; TRBD2 aligns across 7 bases. The chain's CDR3 is CATSRRGGVSETKYF. Written as DNA, the CDR3 is TGTGCCACCAGCAGACGTGGGGGGGTCTCAGAGACCAAGTACTTC.